This T cell receptor (beta chain) was identified during a study of cytomegalovirus exposure and HLA in healthy donors. Donors came from a validation cohort of some 130 subjects, distinct from the first 666-subject cohort. Produced via immunoSEQ multiplex PCR; TCRdb's table is partial and in-frame only. The sample holds some 130,000 clones; about nine tenths are singletons and the top ten take roughly 3%. The CDR3 has 15 amino acids. V was clipped by 2 bases and J by 1 base, with 6 bases between them. Germline CDR1 is MNHEY and CDR2 is SMNVEV (reference sequence). Sequencing used PBMCs. V usage is TRBV27 and J usage is TRBJ2-6; D gene unclear. This clonotype was sampled from a man younger than 35 in good health and CMV-seronegative. As DNA, the CDR3 is TGTGCCAGCAGTTTAAGAGGTTCTGGGGCCAACGTCCTGACTTTC. Residues: CASSLRGSGANVLTF. Using reference TRBV27 and TRBJ2-6 for the parts outside the CDR3, the full variable domain is EAQVTQNPRYLITVTGKKLTVTCSQNMNHEYMSWYRQDPGLGLRQIYYSMNVEVTDKGDVPEGYKVSRKEKRNFPLILESPSPNQTSLYFCASSLRGSGANVLTFGAGSRLTVL.